Below, 5 T cell receptor beta chains from the same sample are listed, as sequenced in a study of CD8+CD57+ T cells in acquired aplastic anemia. It was genomic DNA that served as the template for profiling TCR beta VDJ and CDR3. Each CDR3 protein is one row after TCRdb ran MiXCR on the reads. The data show approximately 200,000 distinct CDR3 sequences, around 60% seen once. The sample consisted of sorted CD4+, CD8+, or CD8+CD57+ T cells (not recorded which) from PBMCs. All receptors derive from a human donor in good health.

The chain recombines TRBV19 with TRBJ2-7; 11 nucleotides agree with TRBD1. The CDR3 is 14 amino acids. Trimming took 10 bases from V and 4 from J; bases not matched to a gene: 9. Per germline, CDR1 LNHDA and CDR2 SQIVND (reference sequence). CDR3 sequence: CATSDRGPPYEQYF. In nucleotides, the CDR3 is TGTGCCACATCGGACAGGGGGCCTCCATACGAGCAGTACTTC.

The V and J genes are TRBV20-1 and TRBJ2-7; the match to TRBD2 covers 10 bases. The CDR3 contains 14 residues. Germline V gene data show CDR1 as DFQATT and CDR2 as SNEGSKA (reference sequence). The chain's CDR3 is CSSTVGLAAAGQYF. DNA for the CDR3: TGCAGCTCCACCGTTGGACTAGCGGCTGCCGGGCAGTACTTC.

This CDR3 reads CASTRAGGNEQFF. CDR3 sequence (DNA): TGTGCCAGCACACGAGCGGGGGGGAATGAGCAGTTCTTC. The J gene is TRBJ2-1, the V gene TRBV25-1; 10 nucleotides align to TRBD2. J was trimmed by 7 bases and V by 7 bases; bases with no gene match: 4. The germline V gene has CDR1 MGHDK and CDR2 SYGVNS. The CDR3 covers 13 residues.

The J gene is TRBJ1-1, the V gene TRBV20-1; 7 bases fit TRBD1. After removal of 7 bases from V and 4 bases from J, the junction contained 6 bases not matched to a gene. The germline gives CDR1 DFQATT, CDR2 SNEGSKA (reference sequence). The CDR3 runs 12 residues. The CDR3 sequence is CSGRGQPTEAFF. CDR3 sequence (DNA): TGCAGTGGGCGGGGACAGCCCACTGAAGCTTTCTTT.

Concerning this clonotype: It may be a read error: a sequence one base away is much more abundant. The chain carries TRBV4-3 and TRBJ2-5; D may correspond to TRBD1 or TRBD2 (6 bases each). V lost 5 bases and J lost 2, with 21 bases in between. Germline values: CDR1 LGHNA, CDR2 YSLEER. This CDR3 is built from 17 residues. The CDR3 protein is CASSAIPEKGGQETQYF. The CDR3 DNA follows: TGCGCCAGCAGCGCGATTCCCGAGAAGGGGGGACAAGAGACCCAGTACTTC.